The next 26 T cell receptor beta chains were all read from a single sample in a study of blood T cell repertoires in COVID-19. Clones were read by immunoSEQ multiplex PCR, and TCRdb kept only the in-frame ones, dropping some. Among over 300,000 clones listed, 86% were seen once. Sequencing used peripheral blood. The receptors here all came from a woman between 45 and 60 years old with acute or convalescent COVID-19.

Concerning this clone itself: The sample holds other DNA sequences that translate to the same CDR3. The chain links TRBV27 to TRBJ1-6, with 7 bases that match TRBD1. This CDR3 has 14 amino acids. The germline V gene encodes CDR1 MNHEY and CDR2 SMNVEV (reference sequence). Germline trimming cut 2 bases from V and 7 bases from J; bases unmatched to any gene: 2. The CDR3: CASSLIQGNSPLHF. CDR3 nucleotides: TGTGCCAGCAGTTTAATACAGGGGAATTCACCCCTCCACTTT.

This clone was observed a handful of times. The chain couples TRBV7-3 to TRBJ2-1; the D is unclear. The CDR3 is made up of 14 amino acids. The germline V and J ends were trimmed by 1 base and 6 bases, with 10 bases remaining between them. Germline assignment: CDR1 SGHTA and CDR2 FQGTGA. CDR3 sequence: CASSLIFPSNEQFF. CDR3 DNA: TGTGCCAGCAGCTTAATTTTTCCTAGCAATGAGCAGTTCTTC.

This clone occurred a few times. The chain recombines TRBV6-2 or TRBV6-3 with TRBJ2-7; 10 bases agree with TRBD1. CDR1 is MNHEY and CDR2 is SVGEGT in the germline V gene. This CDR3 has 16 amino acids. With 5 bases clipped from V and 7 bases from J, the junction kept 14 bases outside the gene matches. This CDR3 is CASSTARQGASGEQYF. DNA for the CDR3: TGTGCCAGCAGTACCGCCAGACAGGGGGCCTCTGGGGAGCAGTACTTC.

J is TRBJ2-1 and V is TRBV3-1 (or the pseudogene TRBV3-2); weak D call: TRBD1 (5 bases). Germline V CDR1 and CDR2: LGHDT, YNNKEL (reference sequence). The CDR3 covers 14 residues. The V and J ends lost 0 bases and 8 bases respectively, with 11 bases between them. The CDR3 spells CASSQENRRHEQFF. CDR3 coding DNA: TGTGCCAGCAGCCAAGAAAACAGGCGCCATGAGCAGTTCTTC.

The CDR3 protein is CASSYATVVYGYTF. The CDR3 DNA reads TGTGCCAGCAGTTATGCCACGGTGGTCTATGGCTACACCTTC. The chain recombines TRBV28 with TRBJ1-2; no reliable D call. The CDR3 covers 14 residues. Germline V gene data show CDR1 as MDHEN and CDR2 as SYDVKM. The V end was cut by 4 bases, the J end by 4 bases, with 13 bases between.

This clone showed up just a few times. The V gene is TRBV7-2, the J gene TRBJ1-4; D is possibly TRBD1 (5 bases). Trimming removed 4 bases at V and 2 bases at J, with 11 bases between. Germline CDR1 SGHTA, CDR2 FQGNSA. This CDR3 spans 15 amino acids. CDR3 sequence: CASSSGIFTNEKLFF. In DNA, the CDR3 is TGTGCCAGCAGCTCAGGGATTTTTACTAATGAAAAACTGTTTTTT.

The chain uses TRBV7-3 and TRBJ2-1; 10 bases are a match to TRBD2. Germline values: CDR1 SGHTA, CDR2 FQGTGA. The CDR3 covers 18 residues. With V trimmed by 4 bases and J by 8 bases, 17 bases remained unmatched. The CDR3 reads CASSWVEASGSISHEQFF. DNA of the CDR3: TGTGCCAGCAGCTGGGTGGAGGCTAGCGGGAGTATTTCCCATGAGCAGTTCTTC.

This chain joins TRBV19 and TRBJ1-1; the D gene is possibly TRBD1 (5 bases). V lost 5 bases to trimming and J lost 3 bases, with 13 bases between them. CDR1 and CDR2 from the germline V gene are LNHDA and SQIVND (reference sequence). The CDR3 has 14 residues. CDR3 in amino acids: CASSRQSQHTEAFF. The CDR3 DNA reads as TGTGCCAGTAGTCGACAGAGTCAGCACACTGAAGCTTTCTTT.

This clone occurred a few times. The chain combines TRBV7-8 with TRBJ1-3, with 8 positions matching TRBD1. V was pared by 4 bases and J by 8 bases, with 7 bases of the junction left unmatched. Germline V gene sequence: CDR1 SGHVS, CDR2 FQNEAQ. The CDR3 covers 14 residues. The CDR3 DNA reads TGTGCCAGCAGCTCGGGGACAGGCCTTGACACCATATATTTT. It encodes CASSSGTGLDTIYF.

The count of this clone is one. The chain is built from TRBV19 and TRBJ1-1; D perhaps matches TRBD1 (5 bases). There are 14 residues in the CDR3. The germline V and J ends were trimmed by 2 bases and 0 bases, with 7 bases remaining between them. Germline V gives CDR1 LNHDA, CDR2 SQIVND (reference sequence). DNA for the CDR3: TGTGCCAGTAGTATAAGGGGATTGAACACTGAAGCTTTCTTT. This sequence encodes CASSIRGLNTEAFF.

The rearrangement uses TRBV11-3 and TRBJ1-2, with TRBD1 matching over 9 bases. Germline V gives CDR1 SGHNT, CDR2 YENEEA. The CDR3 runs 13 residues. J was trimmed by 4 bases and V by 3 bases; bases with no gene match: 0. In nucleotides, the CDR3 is TGTGCCAGCAGCTTGACAGGGGGCTATGGCTACACCTTC. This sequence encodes CASSLTGGYGYTF.

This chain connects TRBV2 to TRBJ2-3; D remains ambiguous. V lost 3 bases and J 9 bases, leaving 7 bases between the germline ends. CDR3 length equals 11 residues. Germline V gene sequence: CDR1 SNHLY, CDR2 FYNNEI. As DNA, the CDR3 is TGTGCCAGCAGTGATCACCAGACGCAGTATTTT. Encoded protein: CASSDHQTQYF.

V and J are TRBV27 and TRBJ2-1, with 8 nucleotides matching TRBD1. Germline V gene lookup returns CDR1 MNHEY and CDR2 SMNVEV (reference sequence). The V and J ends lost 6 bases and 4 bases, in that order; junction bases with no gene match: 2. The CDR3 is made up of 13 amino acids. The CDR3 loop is CASRRQGYNEQFF. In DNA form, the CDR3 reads TGTGCCAGCAGAAGACAGGGGTACAATGAGCAGTTCTTC.

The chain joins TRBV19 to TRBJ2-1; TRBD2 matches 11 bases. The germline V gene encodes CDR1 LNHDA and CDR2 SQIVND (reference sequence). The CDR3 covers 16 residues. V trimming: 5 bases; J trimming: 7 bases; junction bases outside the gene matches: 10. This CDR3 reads CASSSYSGRARNEQFF. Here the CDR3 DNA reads TGTGCCAGTAGTTCCTATAGCGGGAGGGCCCGGAATGAGCAGTTCTTC. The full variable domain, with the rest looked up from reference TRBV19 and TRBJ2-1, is DGGITQSPKYLFRKEGQNVTLSCEQNLNHDAMYWYRQDPGQGLRLIYYSQIVNDFQKGDIAEGYSVSREKKESFPLTVTSAQKNPTAFYLCASSSYSGRARNEQFFGPGTRLTVL.

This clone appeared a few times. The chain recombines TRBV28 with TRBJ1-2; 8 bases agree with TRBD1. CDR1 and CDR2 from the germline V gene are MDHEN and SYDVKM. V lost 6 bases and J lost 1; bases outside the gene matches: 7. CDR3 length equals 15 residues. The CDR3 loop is CASRTTGEGNYGYTF. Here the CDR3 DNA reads TGTGCCAGCAGAACGACAGGGGAAGGTAACTATGGCTACACCTTC.

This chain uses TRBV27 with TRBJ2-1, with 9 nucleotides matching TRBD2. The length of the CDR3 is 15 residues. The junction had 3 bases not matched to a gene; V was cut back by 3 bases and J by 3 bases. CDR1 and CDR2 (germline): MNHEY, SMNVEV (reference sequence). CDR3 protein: CASSFSGSLYNEQFF. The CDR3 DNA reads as TGTGCCAGCAGTTTTAGCGGGAGCCTCTACAATGAGCAGTTCTTC.

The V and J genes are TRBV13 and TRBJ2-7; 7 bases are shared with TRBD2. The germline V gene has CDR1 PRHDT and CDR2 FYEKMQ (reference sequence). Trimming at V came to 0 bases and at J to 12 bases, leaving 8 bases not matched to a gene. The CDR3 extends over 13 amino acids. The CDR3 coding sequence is TGTGCCAGCAGCTTAGGCTGGGAGGGGACCGGGTACTTC. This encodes CASSLGWEGTGYF.

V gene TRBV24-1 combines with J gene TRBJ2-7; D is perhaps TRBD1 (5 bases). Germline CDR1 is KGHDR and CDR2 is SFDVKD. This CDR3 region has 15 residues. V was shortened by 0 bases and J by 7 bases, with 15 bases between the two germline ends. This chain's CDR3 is CATSDLGARCGEQYF. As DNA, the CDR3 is TGTGCCACCAGTGATTTGGGGGCCCGATGTGGGGAGCAGTACTTC.

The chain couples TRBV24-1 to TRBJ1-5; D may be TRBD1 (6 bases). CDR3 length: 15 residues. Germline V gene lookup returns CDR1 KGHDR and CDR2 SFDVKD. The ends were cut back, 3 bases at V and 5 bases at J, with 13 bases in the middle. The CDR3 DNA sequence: TGTGCCACCAGTGATCCACACAGGGAACATCAGCCCCAGCATTTT. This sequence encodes CATSDPHREHQPQHF.

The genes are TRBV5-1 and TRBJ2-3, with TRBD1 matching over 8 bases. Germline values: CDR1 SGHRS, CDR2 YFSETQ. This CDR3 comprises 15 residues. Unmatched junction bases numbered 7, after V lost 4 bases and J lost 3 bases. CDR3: CASSLAQGETDTQYF. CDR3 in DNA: TGCGCCAGCAGCCTCGCACAGGGGGAAACAGATACGCAGTATTTT.

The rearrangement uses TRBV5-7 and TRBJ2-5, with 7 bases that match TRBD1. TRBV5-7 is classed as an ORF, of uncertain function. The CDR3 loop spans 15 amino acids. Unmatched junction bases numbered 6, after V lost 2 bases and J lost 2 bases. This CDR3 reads CASSLDGQDQETQYF. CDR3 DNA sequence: TGTGCCAGCAGCTTAGATGGACAGGATCAAGAGACCCAGTACTTC.

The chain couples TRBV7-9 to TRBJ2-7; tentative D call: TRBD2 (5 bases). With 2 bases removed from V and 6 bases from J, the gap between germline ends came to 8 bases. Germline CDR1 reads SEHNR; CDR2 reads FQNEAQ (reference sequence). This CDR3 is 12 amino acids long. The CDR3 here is CASSLLGSEQYF. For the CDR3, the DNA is TGTGCCAGCAGCTTACTGGGGAGCGAGCAGTACTTC.

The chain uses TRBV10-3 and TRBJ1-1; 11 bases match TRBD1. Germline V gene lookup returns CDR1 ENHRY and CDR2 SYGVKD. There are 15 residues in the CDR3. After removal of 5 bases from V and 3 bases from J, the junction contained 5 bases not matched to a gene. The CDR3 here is CAISKGTGGYTEAFF. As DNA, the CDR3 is TGTGCCATCAGTAAGGGGACAGGGGGGTACACTGAAGCTTTCTTT.

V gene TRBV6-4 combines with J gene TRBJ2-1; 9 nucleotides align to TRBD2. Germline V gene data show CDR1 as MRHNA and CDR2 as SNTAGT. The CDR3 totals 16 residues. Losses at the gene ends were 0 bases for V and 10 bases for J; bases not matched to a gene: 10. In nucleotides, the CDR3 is TGTGCCAGCAGTGACTCGGCTAGCGGGGACTCCGAGGAGCAGTTCTTC. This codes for CASSDSASGDSEEQFF.

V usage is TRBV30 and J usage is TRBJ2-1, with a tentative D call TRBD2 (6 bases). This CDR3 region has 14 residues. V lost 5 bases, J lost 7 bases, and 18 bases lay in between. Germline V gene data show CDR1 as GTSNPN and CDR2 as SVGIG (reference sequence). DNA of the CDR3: TGTGCCTGGGCACGGGGGACTCCATCTAATGAGCAGTTCTTC. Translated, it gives CAWARGTPSNEQFF.

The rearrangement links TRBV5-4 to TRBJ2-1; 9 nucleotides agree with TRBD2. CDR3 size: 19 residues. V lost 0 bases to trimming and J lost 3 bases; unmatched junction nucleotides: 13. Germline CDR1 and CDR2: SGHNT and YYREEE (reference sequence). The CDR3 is CASSLANARLADHYNEQFF. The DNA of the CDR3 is TGTGCCAGCAGCTTGGCCAACGCGCGACTAGCGGACCACTACAATGAGCAGTTCTTC. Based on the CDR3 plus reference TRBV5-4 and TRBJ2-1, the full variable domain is ETGVTQSPTHLIKTRGQQVTLRCSSQSGHNTVSWYQQALGQGPQFIFQYYREEENGRGNFPPRFSGLQFPNYSSELNVNALELDDSALYLCASSLANARLADHYNEQFFGPGTRLTVL.